This entry lists 25 T cell receptor beta chains sequenced from one sample in a study of blood T cell repertoires in COVID-19. TCRdb's copy holds only in-frame clones and misses some; the assay was immunoSEQ multiplex PCR. The repertoire has around 280,000 clones, roughly 89% of them found once; the top ten carry roughly 1.6%. Sample: PBMCs or T cells enriched from blood (not recorded which). The receptor set was obtained from a young woman with acute COVID-19.

V is TRBV6-5 and J is TRBJ2-7, with D tentatively TRBD2 (6 bases). Germline-derived CDR1 and CDR2 are MNHEY and SVGAGI. CDR3 size: 13 residues. Written as DNA, the CDR3 is TGTGGTACCGAGCGAAGGACTACCTACGAGCAGTACTTC. Its protein is CGTERRTTYEQYF.

This clone was detected once. The J gene is TRBJ2-2, the V gene TRBV19, with unresolved D. V lost 1 base and J 4 bases, leaving 7 bases between the germline ends. CDR3 length: 14 residues. Per germline, CDR1 LNHDA and CDR2 SQIVND (reference sequence). For the CDR3, the DNA is TGTGCCAGTAGTATAGGACCGGGCACCGGGGAGCTGTTTTTT. Amino acids: CASSIGPGTGELFF.

J is TRBJ2-3 and V is TRBV30; D possibly corresponds to TRBD1 (6 bases). The CDR3 contains 15 residues. V lost 7 bases and J 0 bases, leaving 17 bases between the germline ends. Germline V CDR1 and CDR2: GTSNPN, SVGIG (reference sequence). The chain's CDR3 is CASRDNQASTDTQYF. CDR3 DNA: TGTGCCTCCCGGGACAACCAGGCTAGCACAGATACGCAGTATTTT. Complete variable domain (other parts from reference TRBV30 and TRBJ2-3): SQTIHQWPATLVQPVGSPLSLECTVEGTSNPNLYWYRQAAGRGLQLLFYSVGIGQISSEVPQNLSASRPQDRQFILSSKKLLLSDSGFYLCASRDNQASTDTQYFGPGTRLTVL.

This chain links TRBV6-5 with TRBJ2-1; 7 bases align to TRBD1. Trimming cost V 2 bases and J 0 bases; bases outside gene matches: 1. This CDR3 has 15 residues. Germline V gene lookup returns CDR1 MNHEY and CDR2 SVGAGI. The CDR3, as DNA: TGTGCCAGCAGTTACCGGGACAGCTCCTACAATGAGCAGTTCTTC. It encodes CASSYRDSSYNEQFF.

This clone was seen just once. This chain joins TRBV7-3 and TRBJ1-1; tentative D call: TRBD1 (6 bases). This CDR3 region has 13 residues. Germline V gene data show CDR1 as SGHTA and CDR2 as FQGTGA. Trimming shortened V by 8 bases and J by 5 bases, and 15 bases separated the two germline ends. For the CDR3, the DNA is TGTGCCAGCCGCCGGGGGGCAGGTACTGAAGCTTTCTTT. This gives the protein CASRRGAGTEAFF.

This chain links TRBV6-5 with TRBJ1-2, with 10 bases lining up with TRBD1. Germline V CDR1 and CDR2: MNHEY, SVGAGI. The CDR3 runs 14 residues. The J segment lost 7 bases and the V segment lost 1 base, leaving 3 bases of the junction unmatched. This chain's CDR3 is CASSYLDRGGGYTF. The CDR3 DNA sequence: TGTGCCAGCAGTTACTTGGACAGGGGGGGTGGCTACACCTTC.

The chain joins TRBV3-1 (or the pseudogene TRBV3-2) to TRBJ2-7; 9 bases fit TRBD1. The V gene end was trimmed by 3 bases and the J gene end by 3 bases; junction bases not matched to a gene: 9. In germline, CDR1 is LGHDT, CDR2 YNNKEL (reference sequence). The CDR3 length is 16 residues. The CDR3 loop is CASSQTGTGKVYEQYF. The CDR3, as DNA: TGTGCCAGCAGCCAGACCGGGACAGGGAAAGTCTACGAGCAGTACTTC.

J is TRBJ1-1 and V is TRBV5-6; TRBD1 is a possible D gene (5 bases). The CDR3 extends over 11 amino acids. Deletions cut 0 bases from V and 8 bases from J, with 5 bases between. Germline V gene data show CDR1 as SGHDT and CDR2 as YYEEEE. CDR3 region: CASSLGTEAFF. CDR3 DNA sequence: TGTGCCAGCAGCTTGGGGACAGAAGCTTTCTTT.

The chain combines TRBV7-6 with TRBJ2-7; D is possibly TRBD1 (6 bases). Trimming removed 3 bases at V and 7 bases at J, with 7 bases between. This CDR3 is 11 amino acids long. Germline V gene lookup returns CDR1 SGHVS and CDR2 FNYEAQ. The CDR3: CASSLGTEQYF. The CDR3 DNA reads as TGTGCCAGCAGCTTGGGGACAGAGCAGTACTTC.

This clone was seen more than once but under ten times. The same CDR3 arises from other DNA sequences in this sample as well. The V gene is TRBV5-1, the J gene TRBJ2-1, with D possibly being TRBD2 (6 bases). V was clipped by 0 bases and J by 4 bases, with 8 bases between them. The germline V gene encodes CDR1 SGHRS and CDR2 YFSETQ. The length of the CDR3 is 14 residues. DNA for the CDR3: TGCGCCAGCAGCTTGGAACGGGAGTACAATGAGCAGTTCTTC. This gives the protein CASSLEREYNEQFF.

This chain joins TRBV29-1 and TRBJ2-1, with D possibly being TRBD1 (6 bases). Trimming pared 7 bases from V and 4 bases from J, leaving 14 bases between. The germline CDR1 and CDR2 sequences are SQVTM and ANQGSEA. CDR3 length equals 13 residues. The CDR3 nucleotides are TGCAGCGCCGGACAGTTACGGTACAATGAGCAGTTCTTC. It encodes CSAGQLRYNEQFF.

The chain couples TRBV24-1 to TRBJ2-1; D is perhaps TRBD2 (5 bases). Trimming took off 9 bases at V and 3 bases at J, with 17 bases between the two ends. Germline-derived CDR1 and CDR2 are KGHDR and SFDVKD. CDR3 size: 15 residues. In DNA form, the CDR3 reads TGTGCCACCTCTATGGGAGACCGATACTACAATGAGCAGTTCTTC. As protein: CATSMGDRYYNEQFF.

The rearrangement joins TRBV6-5 to TRBJ1-2, with D perhaps TRBD1 (6 bases). V dropped 0 bases and J dropped 7 bases, with 12 bases sitting between them. Germline V CDR1 and CDR2: MNHEY, SVGAGI. The CDR3 is made up of 14 amino acids. In DNA, the CDR3 is TGTGCCAGCAGTTACTCGATGGGGGCGGGTGGCTACACCTTC. Protein product: CASSYSMGAGGYTF.

In this sample, this clone turned up once. This sequence joins TRBV4-3 and TRBJ1-6, with a tentative D call TRBD1 (6 bases). Trimming took off 0 bases at V and 6 bases at J, with 9 bases between the two ends. Germline lookup yields CDR1 LGHNA and CDR2 YSLEER. The CDR3 has 15 amino acids. In DNA, the CDR3 is TGCGCCAGCAGCCAAGATAGGGGGTCTAATTCACCCCTCCACTTT. Protein: CASSQDRGSNSPLHF.

This clone was observed once. V usage is TRBV7-2 and J usage is TRBJ1-2, with D perhaps TRBD1 (6 bases). The V end lost 1 base, the J end lost 2 bases, and 11 bases lay between the germline ends. The CDR3 sequence is 15 residues long. From germline, CDR1 is SGHTA and CDR2 FQGNSA. CDR3: CASSLGGGPNYGYTF. CDR3 sequence (DNA): TGTGCCAGCAGCTTAGGAGGGGGACCCAACTATGGCTACACCTTC.

J is TRBJ1-1 and V is TRBV28; perhaps TRBD1 as D (5 bases). This CDR3 region has 15 residues. V lost 3 bases and J lost 5, with 16 bases in between. The germline V gene has CDR1 MDHEN and CDR2 SYDVKM. As DNA, the CDR3 is TGTGCCAGCAGTTTTCTTAAGGGGAGGAGGACTGAAGCTTTCTTT. It codes for CASSFLKGRRTEAFF.

The chain has TRBV24-1 and TRBJ2-1; 11 bases line up with TRBD2. CDR3 length: 13 amino acids. With 9 bases clipped from V and 6 bases from J, the junction kept 3 bases outside the gene matches. Germline lookup yields CDR1 KGHDR and CDR2 SFDVKD. The CDR3 bases are TGTGCCACCGGCGGGACTAGCGGCAATGAGCAGTTCTTC. Translated: CATGGTSGNEQFF.

Here the CDR3 DNA reads TGTGCCAGCAGCTCTGGACAGGGGCATAATTCACCCCTCCACTTT. Amino acids: CASSSGQGHNSPLHF. This rearrangement joins TRBV7-6 to TRBJ1-6; 9 bases are shared with TRBD1. Germline V lookup: CDR1 SGHVS, CDR2 FNYEAQ. V trimming: 4 bases; J trimming: 5 bases; junction bases outside the gene matches: 3. CDR3 length equals 15 residues.

The chain uses TRBV15 and TRBJ1-4; TRBD1 agrees at 7 bases. The CDR3 is 15 amino acids. The germline gives CDR1 LNHNV, CDR2 YYDKDF (reference sequence). J gave up 3 bases and V 1 base, and 2 bases lay outside the gene matches. Here the CDR3 DNA reads TGTGCCACCAGCAGAGTGGGACAGTCTAATGAAAAACTGTTTTTT. Translating gives CATSRVGQSNEKLFF.

V gene TRBV5-1 combines with J gene TRBJ2-3, with 8 bases matching TRBD2. V shed 0 bases, J shed 2 bases, and the junction held 8 bases outside the gene matches. The germline V gene has CDR1 SGHRS and CDR2 YFSETQ. The CDR3 has 17 residues. This CDR3 is CASSLDGSGTTTDTQYF. The CDR3 bases are TGCGCCAGCAGCTTGGATGGTAGCGGGACGACCACAGATACGCAGTATTTT.

This sequence joins TRBV4-1 and TRBJ2-7; weak D call: TRBD1 (6 bases). The CDR3 has 15 residues. The ends were cut back, 1 base at V and 2 bases at J, with 12 bases in the middle. Germline CDR1 reads MGHRA; CDR2 reads YSYEKL. DNA of the CDR3: TGCGCCAGCAGCCAAGCCCTCCAGGGGACCTACGAGCAGTACTTC. Its translation is CASSQALQGTYEQYF.

The table lists this clone with a count of one. This chain uses TRBV4-3 with TRBJ1-1, with TRBD1 as a possible D gene (5 bases). With 3 bases removed from V and 1 base from J, the gap between germline ends came to 12 bases. The CDR3 has 15 amino acids. The germline V gene encodes CDR1 LGHNA and CDR2 YSLEER. CDR3 DNA: TGCGCCAGCAGCCACTTGACAGACACGAACACTGAAGCTTTCTTT. Amino acids: CASSHLTDTNTEAFF.

This clone was recorded only once. This chain uses TRBV27 with TRBJ2-7; 8 nucleotides align to TRBD1. After removal of 2 bases from V and 0 bases from J, the junction contained 3 bases not matched to a gene. The CDR3 runs 15 residues. Germline assignment: CDR1 MNHEY and CDR2 SMNVEV (reference sequence). The CDR3 coding sequence is TGTGCCAGCAGTTTAGGTACAGGGGGCTCCTACGAGCAGTACTTC. Encoded protein: CASSLGTGGSYEQYF.

This clone was recorded a few times. The chain links TRBV19 to TRBJ1-1; 11 bases are a match to TRBD1. Germline V gene sequence: CDR1 LNHDA, CDR2 SQIVND (reference sequence). The CDR3 has 15 amino acids. With V trimmed by 3 bases and J by 8 bases, 8 bases remained unmatched. The CDR3 DNA follows: TGTGCCAGTAGTATGAGGACAGGGGGCTTCGGGGAAGCTTTCTTT. The encoded protein is CASSMRTGGFGEAFF.

This CDR3 reads CASSQDTGGGRARDTQYF. In DNA, the CDR3 is TGTGCCAGCAGCCAAGATACCGGAGGTGGGAGGGCTCGCGATACGCAGTATTTT. The chain is built from TRBV3-1 (or the pseudogene TRBV3-2) and TRBJ2-3, with 7 bases matching TRBD2. V lost 0 bases to trimming and J lost 6 bases; unmatched junction nucleotides: 15. This CDR3 spans 18 amino acids. Germline CDR1 reads LGHDT; CDR2 reads YNNKEL (reference sequence).